This is a list of T cell receptor beta chains from one sample in a study of blood T cell repertoires in COVID-19. Some clones are missing from TCRdb's copy, which holds only in-frame ones; the method was immunoSEQ multiplex PCR. This table holds some 80,000 clones, 84% found once. Material for sequencing was peripheral blood. These receptors were collected from a human donor in a cohort sampled during active COVID-19. CDR3s include the opening cysteine and the closing phenylalanine or tryptophan. D genes are given only for firm matches. A clone size is listed for some rows: how often the clone was seen (once, few, many), or a class if it is expanded.

size,D,J,V,DNA,CDR3
-,TRBD1,TRBJ1-3,TRBV13,TGTGCCAGCAGCCGGGACAGGGGAGGTGGAAACACCATATATTTT,CASSRDRGGGNTIYF
once,-,TRBJ2-2,TRBV5-6,TGTGCCAGCAGTTCGTGGCAGGCGAACACCGGGGAGCTGTTTTTT,CASSSWQANTGELFF
-,-,TRBJ1-4,TRBV5-6,TGTGCCAGCAGCTTGGCAGGGATAGGCGAAAAACTGTTTTTT,CASSLAGIGEKLFF
-,-,TRBJ2-7,TRBV3-1/TRBV3-2,TGTGCCAGCAGCTCCCTCCCCTCGGGACTTACCGGGCAGTACTTC,CASSSLPSGLTGQYF
-,TRBD1,TRBJ1-1,TRBV7-9,TGTGCCAGCAGCTCCAGGGGGCGGAACACTGAAGCTTTCTTT,CASSSRGRNTEAFF
-,-,TRBJ1-5,TRBV23-1,TGCGCCAGCAGTCCAGGATATCATTTCAATCAGCCCCAGCATTTT,CASSPGYHFNQPQHF
-,TRBD1,TRBJ2-7,TRBV2,TGTGCCAGCAAACTACAGGGGAGCTCCTACGAGCAGTACTTC,CASKLQGSSYEQYF
-,TRBD2,TRBJ2-3,TRBV10-3,TGTGCCATCAACCCGAGTAGCGGGGGTTCAGATACGCAGTATTTT,CAINPSSGGSDTQYF
once,TRBD1,TRBJ1-1,TRBV27,TGTGCCAGCATCCAGACAGGGGGTTCTGAAGCTTTCTTT,CASIQTGGSEAFF
once,-,TRBJ1-2,TRBV28,TGTGCCAGCAGTTTATGGGGGGGGCAGAGCTCTGGCTACACCTTC,CASSLWGGQSSGYTF
-,TRBD2,TRBJ2-1,TRBV24-1,TGTGCCACCAGTGATTCTGCGTCCCCTAGCGGCGAGCAGTTCTTC,CATSDSASPSGEQFF
-,TRBD2,TRBJ2-7,TRBV11-2,TGTGCCAGCAGCTTAGGTCAGCGGGGGAGATCTGAATTC,CASSLGQRGRSEF
-,TRBD1,TRBJ1-2,TRBV2,TGTGCCAGCAGGGGGACAGGCTATGGCTACACCTTC,CASRGTGYGYTF
-,-,TRBJ2-1,TRBV29-1,TGCAGCGTTGGGGGGGGCGGGATCCCCTACAATGAGCAGTTCTTC,CSVGGGGIPYNEQFF
-,-,TRBJ1-4,TRBV10-1,TGCGCCAGCAGTGAGTCGGGGCGTCATGAAAAACTGTTTTTT,CASSESGRHEKLFF
-,-,TRBJ1-2,TRBV5-1,TGCGCCAGCAGCTTGGGACGGACAGAGGACTATGGCTACACCTTC,CASSLGRTEDYGYTF
-,-,TRBJ1-4,TRBV11-2,TGTGCCAGCAGCCCGGGACACACGGAAAAACTGTTTTTT,CASSPGHTEKLFF
-,-,TRBJ2-7,TRBV4-1,TGCGCCAGCAGCCAAGATCGTATGGGCGCGCAGTACTTC,CASSQDRMGAQYF
-,TRBD2,TRBJ2-7,TRBV24-1,TGTGCCACCAGTGATGCCGAGCGGGGTGCCTACGAGCAGTACTTC,CATSDAERGAYEQYF
-,TRBD1,TRBJ1-6,TRBV20-1,TGCAGTGCTAGTGATACAGGGGATCTGCGATCACCCCTCCACTTT,CSASDTGDLRSPLHF
-,TRBD1,TRBJ2-3,TRBV5-1,TGCGCCAGCAGCTTGGGGACAGGTTTTTTGTCGGCTACGCAGTATTTT,CASSLGTGFLSATQYF
once,TRBD1,TRBJ1-2,TRBV28,TGTGCCAGCAGTTTGGCCGCGACAGGGCCCTATGGCTACACCTTC,CASSLAATGPYGYTF
-,-,TRBJ1-3,TRBV11-2,TGTGCCAGCAGCTTAGATTTCGGGGGGTCCATATATTTT,CASSLDFGGSIYF
-,-,TRBJ2-1,TRBV19,TGTGCCAGTAGTATAGGACAATACAATGAGCAGTTCTTC,CASSIGQYNEQFF